These T cell receptor beta chains were read from a single sample in a study of OX40 agonist ivuxolimab in advanced cancers. This table comes from immunoSEQ multiplex PCR, and its TCRdb copy is limited to in-frame clones, with some not included. There are under 85,000 clones in the sample; 85% occur only once, and 0.83% lies in the top ten. Sequenced material: CD4+ or CD8+ T cells sorted from blood, taken in a trial of the OX40 agonist ivuxolimab. The source is an adult with an advanced solid tumor such as melanoma, head and neck, liver or kidney cancer. Each CDR3 is given with its conserved first and last residue. D genes are given only for firm matches. Some rows have no size entry. The others give once, few or many, or a class for an expanded clone.

v_call,j_call,clone_size,d_call,cdr3_aa,cdr3_nt
TRBV18,TRBJ1-3,.,.,CASSPPSTARAGNTIYF,TGTGCCAGCTCACCACCGTCTACTGCCAGGGCTGGAAACACCATATATTTT
TRBV28,TRBJ2-7,.,.,CASSSGQSYEQYF,TGTGCCAGCAGCAGCGGACAGTCCTACGAGCAGTACTTC
TRBV5-4,TRBJ2-5,.,.,CASSEGQLYGGQETQYF,TGTGCCAGCAGCGAGGGCCAGCTCTATGGGGGCCAAGAGACCCAGTACTTC
TRBV7-2,TRBJ2-5,.,.,CASSPTRKETQYF,TGTGCCAGCAGCCCTACTAGGAAAGAGACCCAGTACTTC
TRBV4-3,TRBJ2-4,.,TRBD2,CASSREAGAGDIQYF,TGCGCCAGCAGCCGGGAGGCGGGAGCGGGCGACATTCAGTACTTC
TRBV6-1,TRBJ2-3,.,.,CASTSERTQYF,TGTGCCAGCACTAGCGAGCGTACGCAGTATTTT
TRBV5-1,TRBJ1-1,few,TRBD1,CASSLGTGVDTEAFF,TGCGCCAGCAGCTTGGGGACAGGTGTAGACACTGAAGCTTTCTTT
TRBV28,TRBJ2-2,.,TRBD2,CASSPSGLAGGGITGELFF,TGTGCCAGCAGCCCCTCGGGACTAGCGGGGGGGGGAATCACCGGGGAGCTGTTTTTT
TRBV5-1,TRBJ2-7,.,.,CASSFSQSEQYF,TGCGCCAGCAGCTTTTCTCAGTCAGAGCAGTACTTC
TRBV12-5,TRBJ1-1,.,.,CASGLVLGGPNTEAFF,TGTGCTAGTGGTTTGGTACTTGGGGGACCGAACACTGAAGCTTTCTTT
TRBV4-1,TRBJ1-1,.,.,CASRPIRTEAFF,TGCGCCAGCAGGCCTATTCGCACTGAAGCTTTCTTT
TRBV7-6,TRBJ2-7,once,TRBD2,CASSPPRLATSSYEQYF,TGTGCCAGCAGCCCACCCCGACTAGCGACTAGCTCCTACGAGCAGTACTTC
TRBV11-3,TRBJ2-1,.,.,CASSLSYEQFF,TGTGCCAGCAGCCTCTCGTATGAGCAGTTCTTC
TRBV28,TRBJ1-6,.,.,CASSLERARYNSPLHF,TGTGCCAGCAGTTTGGAGAGGGCCCGCTATAATTCACCCCTCCACTTT
TRBV6-6,TRBJ1-2,once,.,CASSYHLRGEGYTF,TGTGCCAGCAGTTACCATCTGAGGGGGGAAGGCTACACCTTC
TRBV4-2,TRBJ1-2,once,.,CASSQDVEGGGYTF,TGTGCCAGCAGCCAAGATGTGGAGGGCGGTGGCTACACCTTC
TRBV7-2,TRBJ2-1,.,.,CASSLRVPVSFF,TGTGCCAGCAGTCTACGGGTCCCCGTGTCGTTCTTC
TRBV11-2,TRBJ1-1,.,.,CASSLASGLNTEAFF,TGTGCCAGCAGCCTGGCGTCCGGCTTGAACACTGAAGCTTTCTTT
TRBV7-6,TRBJ2-1,.,TRBD2,CASSTRGGDNEQFF,TGTGCCAGCAGCACCCGGGGGGGGGACAATGAGCAGTTCTTC
TRBV5-4,TRBJ2-3,.,TRBD2,CASSLGAGGLNF,TGTGCCAGCAGCTTGGGAGCGGGGGGCTTGAATTTT
TRBV5-1,TRBJ2-2,.,.,CASRSRVGTGELFF,TGCGCCAGCAGAAGCAGGGTCGGTACCGGGGAGCTGTTTTTT
TRBV28,TRBJ2-6,.,TRBD2,CASAGGGAGANVLTF,TGTGCCAGCGCCGGGGGGGGCGCCGGGGCCAACGTCCTGACTTTC
TRBV28,TRBJ1-1,.,TRBD1,CASSWVPTGGMITEAFF,TGTGCCAGCAGTTGGGTCCCCACAGGGGGCATGATCACTGAAGCTTTCTTT
TRBV11-3,TRBJ2-7,.,.,CASSLVAGVHEQYF,TGTGCCAGCAGCTTAGTAGCAGGGGTCCACGAGCAGTACTTC
TRBV28,TRBJ1-1,once,.,CASSFEGWNTEAFF,TGTGCCAGCAGTTTCGAGGGGTGGAACACTGAAGCTTTCTTT
TRBV6-4,TRBJ2-5,.,TRBD1,CASSDSGGVYPETQYF,TGTGCCAGCAGTGACTCAGGGGGCGTCTATCCAGAGACCCAGTACTTC
TRBV28,TRBJ2-2,.,TRBD1,CASRGQAFYPGELFF,TGTGCCAGCAGGGGACAGGCTTTTTATCCCGGGGAGCTGTTTTTT
TRBV28,TRBJ1-6,.,.,CASSLRSGGDSPLHF,TGTGCCAGCAGTTTACGCTCGGGGGGGGATTCACCCCTCCACTTT
TRBV7-9,TRBJ2-4,.,.,CASSPRGGPRENIQYF,TGTGCCAGCAGCCCAAGAGGGGGGCCGCGCGAAAACATTCAGTACTTC
TRBV2,TRBJ1-3,.,.,CASSRQTPGNTIYF,TGTGCCAGCAGTCGACAGACACCTGGAAACACCATATATTTT
TRBV7-2,TRBJ2-5,once,.,CASSPRETQYF,TGTGCCAGCAGCCCCAGAGAGACCCAGTACTTC
TRBV18,TRBJ2-3,.,TRBD1,CASSPRGQVTDTQYF,TGTGCCAGCTCACCACGAGGACAGGTCACAGATACGCAGTATTTT
TRBV5-1,TRBJ2-2,.,TRBD1,CASSLGGTEYGELFF,TGCGCCAGCAGCTTGGGAGGGACAGAATACGGGGAGCTGTTTTTT
TRBV15,TRBJ2-7,.,.,CATSRDYPAPLSYEQYF,TGTGCCACCAGCAGAGACTACCCTGCCCCTTTATCCTACGAGCAGTACTTC
TRBV11-3,TRBJ2-1,.,.,CASSLDRGWEPLENEQFF,TGTGCCAGCAGCTTAGATAGGGGGTGGGAGCCCCTCGAGAATGAGCAGTTCTTC
TRBV7-2,TRBJ2-7,once,TRBD2,CASSSRTSGSLYEQYF,TGTGCCAGCAGCTCCCGGACTAGCGGGAGTCTTTACGAGCAGTACTTC
TRBV7-2,TRBJ1-4,.,.,CASTIGTATNEKLFF,TGTGCCAGCACCATTGGGACTGCAACTAATGAAAAACTGTTTTTT
TRBV5-1,TRBJ2-3,.,TRBD2,CASSYGGTSVTDTQYF,TGCGCCAGCAGCTATGGCGGGACTAGCGTCACAGATACGCAGTATTTT
TRBV30,TRBJ2-1,once,TRBD2,CARTSGRRDEQFF,TGTGCCCGGACTAGCGGGAGGCGCGATGAGCAGTTCTTC
TRBV11-2,TRBJ1-1,.,.,CASSPGPPNTEAFF,TGTGCCAGCAGCCCCGGCCCTCCGAACACTGAAGCTTTCTTT
TRBV6-1,TRBJ2-7,.,TRBD1,CASTRDRLSYEQYF,TGTGCCAGCACCCGGGACAGACTCTCCTACGAGCAGTACTTC
TRBV15,TRBJ2-1,few,.,CATSRDFLFQGNRNEQFF,TGTGCCACCAGCAGAGATTTTCTCTTTCAGGGGAATCGCAATGAGCAGTTCTTC
TRBV7-9,TRBJ1-1,.,.,CASSLVAEAFF,TGTGCCAGCAGCTTAGTGGCTGAAGCTTTCTTT
TRBV14,TRBJ2-3,.,TRBD2,CASSQRAGATDTQYF,TGTGCCAGCAGCCAGAGAGCGGGGGCGACAGATACGCAGTATTTT
TRBV30,TRBJ1-2,.,TRBD1,CAWSRQGRGYGYTF,TGTGCCTGGAGTCGACAGGGTCGGGGGTATGGCTACACCTTC
TRBV4-2,TRBJ2-7,.,TRBD1,CASSQPGQGSYEQYF,TGTGCCAGCAGCCAACCGGGACAGGGTTCCTACGAGCAGTACTTC
TRBV4-2,TRBJ1-5,.,.,CASSQETNQGQPQHF,TGTGCCAGCAGCCAAGAAACCAACCAGGGTCAGCCCCAGCATTTT
TRBV4-2,TRBJ1-1,.,.,CASSQDHLGGTEAFF,TGTGCCAGCAGCCAAGATCATCTGGGGGGCACTGAAGCTTTCTTT
TRBV30,TRBJ1-4,.,.,CAWSVGRANEKLFF,TGTGCCTGGAGTGTAGGACGGGCTAATGAAAAACTGTTTTTT
TRBV7-7,TRBJ2-7,few,.,CASSFGRVRSYEQYF,TGTGCTAGCAGCTTCGGGCGGGTGAGGTCCTACGAGCAGTACTTC
TRBV2,TRBJ2-7,.,.,CASPEGQGGEQYF,TGTGCCAGCCCCGAAGGACAGGGAGGGGAGCAGTACTTC
TRBV5-1,TRBJ2-7,.,TRBD2,CASSSGGSTYEQYF,TGCGCCAGCAGCTCGGGAGGCAGCACTTACGAGCAGTACTTC
TRBV19,TRBJ1-5,.,.,CATSGTLSNQPQHF,TGTGCCACCTCTGGGACTCTTAGCAATCAGCCCCAGCATTTT
TRBV28,TRBJ2-7,.,TRBD2,CASSYPSGRYEQYF,TGTGCCAGCAGTTACCCTAGCGGCCGGTACGAGCAGTACTTC
TRBV28,TRBJ2-1,.,TRBD2,CASSFASGGAGGNEQFF,TGTGCCAGCAGTTTTGCTAGCGGGGGGGCCGGAGGCAATGAGCAGTTCTTC
TRBV30,TRBJ2-5,few,TRBD2,CAWNYQRGGETQYF,TGTGCCTGGAATTACCAGCGGGGGGGAGAGACCCAGTACTTC
TRBV11-1,TRBJ1-1,few,.,CASSLTDSMNTEAFF,TGTGCCAGCAGCTTAACCGACAGCATGAACACTGAAGCTTTCTTT